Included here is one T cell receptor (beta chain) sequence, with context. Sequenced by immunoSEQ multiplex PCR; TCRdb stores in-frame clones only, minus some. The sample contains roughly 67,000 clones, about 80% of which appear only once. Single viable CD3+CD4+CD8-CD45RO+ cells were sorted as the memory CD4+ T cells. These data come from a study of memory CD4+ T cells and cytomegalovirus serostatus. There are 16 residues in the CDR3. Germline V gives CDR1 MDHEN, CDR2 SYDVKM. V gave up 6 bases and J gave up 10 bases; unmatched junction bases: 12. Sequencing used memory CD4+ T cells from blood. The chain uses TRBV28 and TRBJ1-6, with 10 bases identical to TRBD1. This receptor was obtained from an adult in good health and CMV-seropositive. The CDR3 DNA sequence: TGTGCCAGCAGGTCATCGGGACAGGGGAGGAGATCACCCCTCCACTTT. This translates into CASRSSGQGRRSPLHF.